The present TCR beta chain was sequenced within a study of cytomegalovirus exposure and HLA in healthy donors. Study outcomes and limitations: Some segments of the V type, notably TRBV6-2 and TRBV6-3, were excluded as indistinguishable.

The PCR contained 60 Vbeta and 13 Jbeta primers. TCRdb's table, derived via immunoSEQ multiplex PCR, lists solely in-frame clones and lacks some. The sample records about 200,000 clones, over 65% being singletons. V lost 1 base to trimming and J lost 7 bases; unmatched junction nucleotides: 14. The CDR3 runs 17 residues. Germline lookup yields CDR1 MDHEN and CDR2 SYDVKM. On this clone itself: What it binds is unknown.

Sequencing used PBMCs. The clonotype was recovered from a woman in her thirties in good health and CMV-seronegative. This chain joins TRBV28 and TRBJ1-2, with 8 bases matching TRBD1. CDR3 region: CASSLSARGQSKGGYTF. The CDR3 DNA reads as TGTGCCAGCAGTTTATCGGCCAGGGGGCAGTCTAAGGGTGGCTACACCTTC.